The T cell receptor beta chain described here comes from a study of PD-1 blockade in classical Hodgkin lymphoma. The V gene end was trimmed by 1 base and the J gene end by 3 bases; junction bases not matched to a gene: 3. The V gene's germline CDR1 is SEHNR and CDR2 FQNEAQ (reference sequence). The CDR3 runs 16 residues. Here immunoSEQ multiplex PCR was the method, and the copy in TCRdb shows in-frame clones only, minus some. The sample has approximately 73,000 clones; roughly 91% are singletons. Every patient was affected by relapse after autologous stem cell transplantation, while exposure to brentuximab vedotin was not uniform.

Sequenced here: peripheral blood mononuclear cells (PBMCs), sampled at baseline. This rearrangement joins TRBV7-9 to TRBJ2-1, with TRBD1 matching over 10 bases. This TCR was sampled from a human donor with classical Hodgkin lymphoma. CDR3 residues: CASSLEGQGHYNEQFF. CDR3 DNA sequence: TGTGCCAGCAGCTTAGAGGGACAGGGGCACTACAATGAGCAGTTCTTC.